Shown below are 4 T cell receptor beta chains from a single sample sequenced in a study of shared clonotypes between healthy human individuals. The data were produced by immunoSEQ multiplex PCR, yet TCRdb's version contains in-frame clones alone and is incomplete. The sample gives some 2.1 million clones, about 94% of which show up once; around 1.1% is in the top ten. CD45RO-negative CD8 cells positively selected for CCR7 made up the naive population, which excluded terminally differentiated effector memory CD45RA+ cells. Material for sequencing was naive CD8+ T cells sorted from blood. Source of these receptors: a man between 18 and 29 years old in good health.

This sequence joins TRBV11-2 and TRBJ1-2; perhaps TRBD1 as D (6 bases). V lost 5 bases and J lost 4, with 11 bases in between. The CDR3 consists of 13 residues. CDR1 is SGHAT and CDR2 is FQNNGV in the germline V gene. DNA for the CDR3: TGTGCCAGCAGCCAGACAGGAGGCTATGGCTACACCTTC. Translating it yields CASSQTGGYGYTF.

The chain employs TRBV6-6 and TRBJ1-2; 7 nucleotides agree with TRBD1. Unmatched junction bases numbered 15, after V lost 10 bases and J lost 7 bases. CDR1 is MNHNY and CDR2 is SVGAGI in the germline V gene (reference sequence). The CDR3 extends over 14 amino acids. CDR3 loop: CATPGQDFSVGYTF. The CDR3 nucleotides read TGTGCCACGCCAGGACAGGACTTCTCCGTTGGCTACACCTTC.

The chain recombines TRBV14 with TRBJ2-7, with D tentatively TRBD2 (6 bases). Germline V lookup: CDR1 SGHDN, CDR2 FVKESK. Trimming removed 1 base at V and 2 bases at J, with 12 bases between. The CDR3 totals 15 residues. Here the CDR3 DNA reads TGTGCCAGCAGCCAAGGAACCGGGAGCGCCTACGAGCAGTACTTC. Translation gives CASSQGTGSAYEQYF.

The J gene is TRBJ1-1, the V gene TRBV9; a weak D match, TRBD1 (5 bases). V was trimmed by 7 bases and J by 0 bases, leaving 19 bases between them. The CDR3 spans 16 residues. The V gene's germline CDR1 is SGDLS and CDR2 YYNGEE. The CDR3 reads CASSVGDGPMNTEAFF. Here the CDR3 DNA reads TGTGCCAGCTCAGTAGGGGACGGACCCATGAACACTGAAGCTTTCTTT.